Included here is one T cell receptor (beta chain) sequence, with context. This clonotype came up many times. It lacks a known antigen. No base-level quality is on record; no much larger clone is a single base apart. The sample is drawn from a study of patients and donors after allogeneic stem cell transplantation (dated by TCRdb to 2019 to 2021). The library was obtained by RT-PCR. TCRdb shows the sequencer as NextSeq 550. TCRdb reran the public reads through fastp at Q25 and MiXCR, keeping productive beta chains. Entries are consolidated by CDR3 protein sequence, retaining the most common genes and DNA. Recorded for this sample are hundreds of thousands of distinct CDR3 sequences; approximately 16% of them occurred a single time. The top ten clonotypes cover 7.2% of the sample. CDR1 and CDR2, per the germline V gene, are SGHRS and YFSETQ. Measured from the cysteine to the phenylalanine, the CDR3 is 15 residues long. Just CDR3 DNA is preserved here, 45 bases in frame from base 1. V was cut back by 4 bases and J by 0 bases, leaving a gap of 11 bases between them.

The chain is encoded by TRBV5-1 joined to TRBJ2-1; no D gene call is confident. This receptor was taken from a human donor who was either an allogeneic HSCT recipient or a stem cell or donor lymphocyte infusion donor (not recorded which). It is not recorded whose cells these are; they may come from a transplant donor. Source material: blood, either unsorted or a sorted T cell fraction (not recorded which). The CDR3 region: CASSLEPGSYNEQFF. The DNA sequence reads TGCGCCAGCAGCCTTGAGCCGGGCTCCTACAATGAGCAGTTCTTC.